This T cell receptor beta chain was found in a study of T cells in Graves' hyperthyroidism and ophthalmopathy. Germline-derived CDR1 and CDR2 are SSHAT and FNYEAQ (reference sequence). The CDR3 is 14 amino acids. Study results and limitations: Ophthalmopathy stood apart from stable hyperthyroidism in a 13 V-J model.

RNA transcripts yielded amplified TCR beta CDR3 regions. A set of HTBI primers served as the primers for a first-round RT-PCR of the TCR CDR3. Each CDR3 protein is one row after TCRdb ran MiXCR on the multiplex PCR reads. The repertoire has nearly 600,000 distinct CDR3 sequences, approximately 13% of them found once; the top ten carry 5.5% to 7.5%. Points on this clonotype: Its matching antigen is unknown. An end of the junction differs from the germline gene, which may be a read error.

This receptor was identified in a woman aged 25-40 years with Graves' hyperthyroidism that later progressed to Graves' ophthalmopathy. Sequenced material: blood. The chain combines TRBV7-7 with TRBJ1-3; D remains ambiguous. The CDR3 loop reads CASSLAEIRNTIYF. The CDR3 nucleotides are TGTGCTAGCAGCTTAGCGGAAATCAGAAACACCATATATTTT.